A selection of T cell receptor beta chains follows, all from one sample in a study of blood T cell repertoires in COVID-19. Here immunoSEQ multiplex PCR was the method, and the copy in TCRdb shows in-frame clones only, minus some. The sample lists about 190,000 clones; roughly 89% were seen once. Specimen: peripheral blood. The source of these receptors is a man in his forties or fifties with acute or convalescent COVID-19. Both conserved end residues are trimmed from each CDR3.

ASRLTGGTEAF	TRBJ1-1	TRBV28	11
ASKGTGGVNEKLF	TRBJ1-4	TRBV5-1	13
AISASGSTDTQY	TRBJ2-3	TRBV10-3	12
ASSRDTNFKGNQPQH	TRBJ1-5	TRBV18	15
ASSPRGEQF	TRBJ2-1	TRBV12-3/TRBV12-4	9
ASSLQGGQPQH	TRBJ1-5	TRBV7-8	11
ASSVPTGGPETQY	TRBJ2-5	TRBV9	13
ASSPSGGGQPQH	TRBJ1-5	TRBV18	12
ASSVGGTSGYNEQF	TRBJ2-1	TRBV9	14
PPNEGGRGEQF	TRBJ2-1	TRBV5-1	11
ASSFRSGGADTQY	TRBJ2-3	TRBV7-9	13
ASSLTGELF	TRBJ2-2	TRBV7-3	9
ASSPGQGIEKLF	TRBJ1-4	TRBV6-6	12
ASSLQTGGSGNTIY	TRBJ1-3	TRBV28	14
ASSALARGTGELF	TRBJ2-2	TRBV5-4	13
ASSPSTGSNSPLH	TRBJ1-6	TRBV18	13
ASSLGLAGGETQY	TRBJ2-5	TRBV7-7	13
ASSLQGGPVNTEAF	TRBJ1-1	TRBV7-2	14
ASSLWGGVGYGYT	TRBJ1-2	TRBV27	13
ASSIKPGQGINGHYGYT	TRBJ1-2	TRBV19	17
ATSDYRYEQY	TRBJ2-7	TRBV19	10
ASSLGGPGGWNTEAF	TRBJ1-1	TRBV11-3	15
ASSHNTGETEAF	TRBJ1-1	TRBV3-1/TRBV3-2	12
ASSPRTSGGALEQF	TRBJ2-1	TRBV7-2	14
ASSRQPNTEAF	TRBJ1-1	TRBV7-3	11
ASQPVADRKVGYT	TRBJ1-2	TRBV4-1	13
ASGYLLTGELF	TRBJ2-2	TRBV12-5	11
ASSQDNSYNEQF	TRBJ2-1	TRBV9	12
ASYQDMNTEAF	TRBJ1-1	TRBV28	11
ATMGTGSDGYT	TRBJ1-2	TRBV24-1	11
ASSERQGSSETQY	TRBJ2-5	TRBV10-2	13
ASSLISGLAVEETQY	TRBJ2-5	TRBV28	15
ASSPSQGNTEAF	TRBJ1-1	TRBV18	12
ASSLEPTGLNRKENTEAF	TRBJ1-1	TRBV11-2	18
ASSFENSYNEQF	TRBJ2-1	TRBV28	12
ASSVLAGADEQY	TRBJ2-7	TRBV13	12
ASRRGVGLASTDTQY	TRBJ2-3	TRBV11-2	15
ASSLLTIKDTQY	TRBJ2-3	TRBV28	12
ARTAYGYT	TRBJ1-2	TRBV21-1	8
ASSSERVGGEKLF	TRBJ1-4	TRBV27	13
ASSMAGAYEQY	TRBJ2-7	TRBV19	11
ASSPAHRGADTQY	TRBJ2-3	TRBV9	13
AITSRSGTKQF	TRBJ2-1	TRBV10-3	11
ASTLTGNSPLH	TRBJ1-6	TRBV2	11
ASSDSHLRDYNSPLH	TRBJ1-6	TRBV2	15
ASSDAGEGETQY	TRBJ2-5	TRBV10-1	12
ATRGQGLANEQF	TRBJ2-1	TRBV2	12
ASSHSGQGRDTQY	TRBJ2-3	TRBV28	13
ASSSAGTGGRNIQY	TRBJ2-4	TRBV5-5	14
ASSLTQDSDFFSVIQY	TRBJ2-4	TRBV5-8	16
ASRPSGSETSASYEQY	TRBJ2-7	TRBV27	16
ATSDFRDSQNSPLH	TRBJ1-6	TRBV24-1	14
ALALAGASYNEQF	TRBJ2-1	TRBV28	13
ASSGEGQGAYEQY	TRBJ2-7	TRBV2	13
ASSQITSGGRETQY	TRBJ2-5	TRBV3-1/TRBV3-2	14